This T cell receptor (beta chain) came from a study of cytomegalovirus exposure and HLA in healthy donors. V was pared by 4 bases and J by 13 bases, with 21 bases between. This CDR3 comprises 15 residues. Germline lookup yields CDR1 SGHRS and CDR2 YFSETQ. The method was immunoSEQ multiplex PCR; TCRdb's version includes in-frame clones alone and lacks a portion of them. This table has 250,000 to 400,000 clones, roughly 86% appearing once. Study-level results: CMV antigen specificity was confirmed in vitro for a few CMV-associated chains. The study labeled fewer than 200 TCR beta chains cytomegalovirus-associated. Subsequent analysis revealed that first-cohort TCR clusters tended to co-occur in the approximately 120 validation repertoires.

To note about this clone: The antigen is not known.

V and J are TRBV5-1 and TRBJ1-6; D is undetermined. The sample comprised PBMCs. This TCR derives from a man between 25 and 39 years old in good health and CMV-seronegative. The CDR3 loop is CASSPEGRESDPLHF. DNA of the CDR3: TGCGCCAGCAGCCCGGAGGGTAGGGAATCAGATCCCCTCCACTTT.